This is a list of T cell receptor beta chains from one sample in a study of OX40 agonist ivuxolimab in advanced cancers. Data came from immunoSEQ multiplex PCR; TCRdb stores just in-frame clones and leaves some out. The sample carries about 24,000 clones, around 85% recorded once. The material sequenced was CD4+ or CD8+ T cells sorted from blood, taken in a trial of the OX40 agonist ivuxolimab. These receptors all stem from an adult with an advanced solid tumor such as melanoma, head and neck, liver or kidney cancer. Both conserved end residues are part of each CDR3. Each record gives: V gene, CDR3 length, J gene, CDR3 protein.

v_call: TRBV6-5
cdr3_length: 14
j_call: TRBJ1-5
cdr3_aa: CASSYSAGDQPQHF

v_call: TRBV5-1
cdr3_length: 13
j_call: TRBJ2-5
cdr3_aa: CASSLVGWVTQYF

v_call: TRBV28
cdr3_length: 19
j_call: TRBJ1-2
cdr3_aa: CASSLEGDIVEVANYGYTF

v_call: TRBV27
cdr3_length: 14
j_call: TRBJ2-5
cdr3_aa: CASSPLTSSGEQYF

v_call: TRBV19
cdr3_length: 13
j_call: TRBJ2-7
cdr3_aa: CASSPGQACEQYF

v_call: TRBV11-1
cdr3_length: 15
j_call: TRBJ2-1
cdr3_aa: CASSLVLAPLNEQFF

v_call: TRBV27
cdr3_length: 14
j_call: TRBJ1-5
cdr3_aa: CASSWRFENQPQHF

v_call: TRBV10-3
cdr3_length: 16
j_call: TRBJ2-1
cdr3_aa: CAISELAGVSYNEQFF

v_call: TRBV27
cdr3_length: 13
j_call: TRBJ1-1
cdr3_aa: CASSFSGGTEAFF

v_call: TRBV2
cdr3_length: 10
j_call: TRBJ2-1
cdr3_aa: CASRGNEQFF

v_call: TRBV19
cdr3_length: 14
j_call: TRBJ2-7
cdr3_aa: CASSLQGAFYEQYF

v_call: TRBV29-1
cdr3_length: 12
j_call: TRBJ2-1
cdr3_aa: CSVDRGANEQFF

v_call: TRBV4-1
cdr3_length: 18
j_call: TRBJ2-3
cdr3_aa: CASSHIGGGAPGTDTQYF

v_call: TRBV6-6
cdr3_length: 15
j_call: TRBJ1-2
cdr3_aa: CASSYSPTVRDGYTF

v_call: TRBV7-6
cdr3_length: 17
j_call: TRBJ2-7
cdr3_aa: CASSSLSAGGGLYEQYF

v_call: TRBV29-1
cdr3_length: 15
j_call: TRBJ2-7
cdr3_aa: CSVEEKAGGPYEQYF

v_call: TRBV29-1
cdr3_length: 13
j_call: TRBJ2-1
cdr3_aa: CSARDRGVDEQFF

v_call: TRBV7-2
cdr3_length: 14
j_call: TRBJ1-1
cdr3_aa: CASSLVQGKSEAFF

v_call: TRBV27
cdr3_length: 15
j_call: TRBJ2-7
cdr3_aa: CASSFSVARPYEQYF

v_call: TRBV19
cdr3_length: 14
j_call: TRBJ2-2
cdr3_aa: CASMWTGNTGELFF

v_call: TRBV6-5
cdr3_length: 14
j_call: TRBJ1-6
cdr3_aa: CASSWEGVNSPLHF

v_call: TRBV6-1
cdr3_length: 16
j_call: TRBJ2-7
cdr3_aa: CASSGWMGGSSYEQYF

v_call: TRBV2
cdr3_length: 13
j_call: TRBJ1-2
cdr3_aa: CASSESVTYGYTF

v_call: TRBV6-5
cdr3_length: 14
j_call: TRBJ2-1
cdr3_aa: CASGGPGVYNEQFF

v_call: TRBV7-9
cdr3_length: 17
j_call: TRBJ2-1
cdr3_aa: CASSPSRTEIYNNEQFF

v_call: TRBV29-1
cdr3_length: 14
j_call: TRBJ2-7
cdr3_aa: CSVEGVGVPREQYF

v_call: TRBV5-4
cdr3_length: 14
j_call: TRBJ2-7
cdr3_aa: CASSPLAGGGEQYF

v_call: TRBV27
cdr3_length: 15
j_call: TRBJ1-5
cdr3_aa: CASSNRGMGNQPQHF

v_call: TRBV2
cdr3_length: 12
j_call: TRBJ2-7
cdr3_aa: CASSGGTGGNYF

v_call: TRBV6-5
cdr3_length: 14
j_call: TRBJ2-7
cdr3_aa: CASSPGGGGYEQYF

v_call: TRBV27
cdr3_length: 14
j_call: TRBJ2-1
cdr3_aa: CASSPGGGVGEQFF

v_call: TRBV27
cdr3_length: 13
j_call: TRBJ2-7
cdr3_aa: CASSLRPSDEQYF

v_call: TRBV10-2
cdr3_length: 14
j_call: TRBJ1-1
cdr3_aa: CASSERRMNTEAFF

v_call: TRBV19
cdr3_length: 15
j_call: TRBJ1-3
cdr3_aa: CASSISGRTGNTIYF

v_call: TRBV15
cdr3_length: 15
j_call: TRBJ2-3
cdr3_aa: CATSILAGSTDTQYF

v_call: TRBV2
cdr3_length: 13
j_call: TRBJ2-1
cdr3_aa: CASRDSGLNEQFF

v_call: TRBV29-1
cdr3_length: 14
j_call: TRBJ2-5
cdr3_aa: CSVDGTRGPETQYF

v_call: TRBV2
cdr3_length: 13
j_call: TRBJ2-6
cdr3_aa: CAWDSSGANVLTF

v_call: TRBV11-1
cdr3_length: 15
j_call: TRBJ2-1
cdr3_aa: CASSSWDLIDNEQFF

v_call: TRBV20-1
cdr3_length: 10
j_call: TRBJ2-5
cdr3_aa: CSARVGTQYF

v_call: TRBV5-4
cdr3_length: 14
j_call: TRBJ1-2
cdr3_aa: CASSLLPGSDGYTF

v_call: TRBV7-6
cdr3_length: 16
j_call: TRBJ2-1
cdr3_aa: CASSSFNEGGRNEQFF

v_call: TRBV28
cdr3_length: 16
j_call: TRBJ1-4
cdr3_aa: CASSFVHIGTNEKLFF

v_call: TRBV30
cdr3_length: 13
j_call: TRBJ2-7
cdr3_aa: CAWIRGENYEQYF

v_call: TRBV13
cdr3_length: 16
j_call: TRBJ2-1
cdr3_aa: CASTHSGAASYNEQFF

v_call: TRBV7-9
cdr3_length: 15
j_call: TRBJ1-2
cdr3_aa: CASSSSPQVSYGYTF